This T cell receptor (beta chain) was sequenced for a study of preoperative IRX-2 immunotherapy in early breast cancer. TCRdb's copy holds only in-frame clones and misses some; the assay was immunoSEQ multiplex PCR. There are around 88,000 clones in the sample; around 86% occur only once, and roughly 2% lies in the top ten. The treatment was: preoperative locoregional IRX-2 cytokine immunotherapy. Patients received preoperative, locoregional IRX-2 cytokine immunotherapy in a phase Ib study. The clonotype originates from a human donor with breast cancer. Sequences were derived from tumor tissue, sampled after IRX-2 immunotherapy.

The chain's CDR3 is CASRAYRGGLTDTQYF. CDR3 DNA: TGTGCCAGCAGGGCTTACAGGGGCGGGCTCACAGATACGCAGTATTTT. The genes are TRBV7-5 and TRBJ2-3; TRBD1 reflects the table's D call only, with no check against the DNA. TRBV7-5 is annotated as a pseudogene. The CDR3 contains 16 residues.